This TCR beta chain was sequenced during a study of blood T cell repertoires in COVID-19. Whole-study context: The United States, Italy and Spain supplied acute and convalescent COVID-19 samples. PBMCs, B-cell-depleted T cells, or T cells provided the cDNA or gDNA that made up the material.

Original methodology: Nucleated cell number was recorded as an estimate derived from reference gene primer amplification. Profiled with immunoSEQ multiplex PCR; TCRdb holds only in-frame clones, not every one. Clonal size and the V and J genes are those of that table, whereas D and trimming came from the DNA. The sample holds hundreds of thousands of clones, roughly 80% seen once. This CDR3 spans 17 amino acids. The germline CDR1 and CDR2 sequences are SGHVS and FQNEAQ. With 1 base clipped from V and 3 bases from J, the junction kept 8 bases outside the gene matches. The chain recombines TRBV7-8 with TRBJ2-7; 11 bases align to TRBD2. What was sequenced was peripheral blood. The TCR originated in a woman of 80 years or more with acute or convalescent COVID-19. CDR3 sequence reads: CASSLEGSGTSGYEQYF. The CDR3 DNA reads as TGTGCCAGCAGCTTAGAAGGTTCCGGGACTAGCGGCTACGAGCAGTACTTC.